These T cell receptor beta chains were read from a single sample in a study of cytomegalovirus exposure and HLA in healthy donors. Clones were sequenced by immunoSEQ multiplex PCR, and TCRdb holds only the in-frame ones, with some missing. The sample gives 100,000 or so clones, 60% to 85% of which show up once; under 7% is in the top ten. The sample comprised PBMCs. These receptors were collected from a man under 40 in good health and CMV-seropositive. CDR3s include the opening cysteine and the closing phenylalanine or tryptophan. A D gene is named only where the DNA matches it firmly. Not all rows give a size; the values are once, few, many and, for expanded clones, a class.

>TRBV7-9|-|-|TRBJ1-4
TGTGCCAGCAGTTACGGAGCACACCATGAAAAACTGTTTTTT
CASSYGAHHEKLFF
>TRBV19|TRBD1|few|TRBJ2-5
TGTGCCAGTAGTATGGTACTGGGACAGCTCCAAGAGTGGTACTTC
CASSMVLGQLQEWYF
>TRBV2|TRBD1|-|TRBJ1-2
TGTGCCAGCAGTCGTCAACGGGACAGAGCTATCGGCTACACCTTC
CASSRQRDRAIGYTF
>TRBV18|-|-|TRBJ1-1
TGTGCCAGCTCGTCAGACAGGTCGGGCACTGAAGCTTTCTTT
CASSSDRSGTEAFF
>TRBV4-1|-|-|TRBJ1-1
TGCGCCAGCAGCCAGGCGGTAAACACTGAAGCTTTCTTT
CASSQAVNTEAFF
>TRBV7-9|-|-|TRBJ1-5
TGTGCCAGCAGCTTAGCAGACAGTGTCAATCAGCCCCAGCATTTT
CASSLADSVNQPQHF
>TRBV30|-|-|TRBJ2-1
TGTGCCTGGAGAAGGGGGAGTGTGGGTGAGCAGTTCTTC
CAWRRGSVGEQFF
>TRBV5-6|TRBD2|-|TRBJ2-7
TGTGCCAGCAGCTCCGGGACTAGCGGATACGAGCAGTACTTC
CASSSGTSGYEQYF
>TRBV30|-|-|TRBJ1-5
TGTGCCTGGAGTGTGCAGGGTCATCAGCCCCAGCATTTT
CAWSVQGHQPQHF
>TRBV25-1|-|once|TRBJ1-5
TGTGCCAGCAGTGAAGAAGGGGGATTGGGTCAGCCCCAGCATTTT
CASSEEGGLGQPQHF
>TRBV5-6|TRBD1|-|TRBJ1-2
TGTGCCAGCAGACGACAGGGGACGGATGGCTACACCTTC
CASRRQGTDGYTF
>TRBV18|TRBD1|-|TRBJ1-2
TGTGCCAGCTCACCTTCTGGACAGGGACTGTATGGCTACACCTTC
CASSPSGQGLYGYTF
>TRBV13|-|few|TRBJ1-1
TGTGCCAGCAGCTTACGGTGGACTGAAGCTTTCTTT
CASSLRWTEAFF
>TRBV27|TRBD2|-|TRBJ2-7
TGTGCCAGCAGTTTTGGGCTAGCGGCGCACGAGCAGTACTTC
CASSFGLAAHEQYF
>TRBV5-6|TRBD1|-|TRBJ1-1
TGTGCCAGCAGCGTGGGACAGGGGCGAAACATGAACACTGAAGCTTTCTTT
CASSVGQGRNMNTEAFF
>TRBV25-1|-|-|TRBJ1-6
TGTGCCAGCAGTTCCCGAGCCTATAATTCACCCCTCCACTTT
CASSSRAYNSPLHF
>TRBV4-1|TRBD1|-|TRBJ1-2
TGCGCCAGCAGCCAAGAGGGACAGGAGATTAACTATGGCTACACCTTC
CASSQEGQEINYGYTF
>TRBV19|TRBD2|few|TRBJ2-2
TGTGCCAGTATCTTACGAGCGGGAGGCAGGAACACCGGGGAGCTGTTTTTT
CASILRAGGRNTGELFF
>TRBV15|TRBD2|once|TRBJ2-1
TGTGCCACCAGCAGAGGGCTAGCGGGAGTCGACAATGAGCAGTTCTTC
CATSRGLAGVDNEQFF
>TRBV2|TRBD1|-|TRBJ2-3
TGTGCCAGCAAAAGACAGGGGAATAAGGCAGATACGCAGTATTTT
CASKRQGNKADTQYF
>TRBV20-1|-|-|TRBJ1-2
TGCAGTGCTGGTCAGGGAGGGGGCTACACCTTC
CSAGQGGGYTF
>TRBV2|-|-|TRBJ1-1
TGTGCCAGCAGGCCCGACAGGATGGCTGAAGCTTTCTTT
CASRPDRMAEAFF
>TRBV5-1|-|few|TRBJ2-2
TGCGCCAGCAGCTTGGGGGCATTCACCGGGGAGCTGTTTTTT
CASSLGAFTGELFF
>TRBV7-9|-|medium-sized|TRBJ1-1
TGTGCCAGCGGAGCGGGGGACACTGAAGCTTTCTTT
CASGAGDTEAFF
>TRBV15|-|-|TRBJ2-7
TGTGCCACCAGCAGAGATAGGGGGACCCTCTCCTACGAGCAGTACTTC
CATSRDRGTLSYEQYF
>TRBV10-1|TRBD2|-|TRBJ2-1
TGCGCCAGCAGTCGGACTAGCGGGAGTGTAATTGAGCAGTTCTTC
CASSRTSGSVIEQFF
>TRBV5-6|TRBD1|few|TRBJ2-2
TGTGCCAGCAGCTTGGGGCAGGGGGTGAACACCGGGGAGCTGTTTTTT
CASSLGQGVNTGELFF
>TRBV18|-|-|TRBJ1-1
TGTGCCAGCTCACCACGGGGGGATAGGAGTGAAGCTTTCTTT
CASSPRGDRSEAFF
>TRBV18|TRBD1|-|TRBJ1-1
TGTGCCAGCTCACTCAAACCCCCAGGGGGGAGCACTGAAGCTTTCTTT
CASSLKPPGGSTEAFF
>TRBV13|TRBD1|few|TRBJ2-7
TGTGCCAGCAGCCCCATCAGACAGGGGGCTTACGAGCAGTACTTC
CASSPIRQGAYEQYF
>TRBV5-1|TRBD1|-|TRBJ2-5
TGCGCCAGCAGCGGACTTCCCCCCGACAGGGTAGCCGGAGAGACCCAGTACTTC
CASSGLPPDRVAGETQYF
>TRBV5-1|-|-|TRBJ1-2
TGCGCCAGCAGCCCAATCAGTTCGGACAGCTCAGAGGGCTACACCTTC
CASSPISSDSSEGYTF
>TRBV7-9|-|-|TRBJ2-7
TGTTCCAGCAGCTTAGGACACAGCTACGAGCAGTACTTC
CSSSLGHSYEQYF
>TRBV2|TRBD1|-|TRBJ2-5
TGTGCCAGCAGTGAAAACAGGGGGTCGCAGGAGACCCAGTACTTC
CASSENRGSQETQYF
>TRBV9|-|few|TRBJ1-3
TGTGCCAGCAGCGTAGGACAACACGGAAACACCATATATTTT
CASSVGQHGNTIYF
>TRBV29-1|-|-|TRBJ1-5
TGCAGCGGGCGGGACTCCCAAGCAAGGGGTAATCAGCCCCAGCATTTT
CSGRDSQARGNQPQHF
>TRBV23-1|TRBD2|-|TRBJ2-1
TGCGCCAGCAAAGGTCTAGCGGAGACAAATCCTGACTACAATGAGCAGTTCTTC
CASKGLAETNPDYNEQFF
>TRBV29-1|TRBD1|once|TRBJ1-1
TGCAGCGTTGGGGGGACAGACTCAATGAACACTGAAGCTTTCTTT
CSVGGTDSMNTEAFF
>TRBV19|TRBD1|-|TRBJ1-1
TGTGCCAGTAGTTCCCGACAGGGGCGGAACACTGAAGCTTTCTTT
CASSSRQGRNTEAFF
>TRBV27|TRBD2|-|TRBJ2-3
TGTGCCAGCAGTTTACGGGAGGACATCACAGATACGCAGTATTTT
CASSLREDITDTQYF
>TRBV7-3|-|once|TRBJ2-3
TGTGCCAGCAGCGCACAACCCACAGATACGCAGTATTTT
CASSAQPTDTQYF
>TRBV4-1|-|-|TRBJ1-1
TGCGCCAGCAGCCAAGTTGGAGCAGGGCGCATGAACACTGAAGCTTTCTTT
CASSQVGAGRMNTEAFF
>TRBV5-4|-|once|TRBJ2-5
TGTGCCAGCAGCTCCTGGGGGGTCCAAGAGACCCAGTACTTC
CASSSWGVQETQYF
>TRBV7-9|-|-|TRBJ1-2
TGTGCCAGCACCCTGACTCGGGATGGCTACACCTTC
CASTLTRDGYTF
>TRBV6-4|TRBD2|-|TRBJ2-3
TGTGCCAGCAGTGACTCGAGTAGCGGGGGCGTCTCAGATACGCAGTATTTT
CASSDSSSGGVSDTQYF